The 2 T cell receptor beta chains presented below share a single source sample, sequenced in a study of beta chain bispecific antibodies for T cell cancers. These TCRs are of unknown antigen specificity. A single record per CDR3 protein comes from TCRdb applying MiXCR to the 5' RACE reads. The data hold 20,000 to 25,000 distinct CDR3 sequences, with 2% to 2.5% observed a single time. Blood mononuclear cells were expanded for 3 days using either OKT3 anti-CD3 antibody or CD3/CD28 beads. The study's findings and limits: Normal T cells contributed less of the targeted TRBV signal than the leukemia cells did. Versus anti-CD19, anti-TRBV12 exposure cut the TRBV12-3 share of TRBV signal by 97% to 99%.

The sequenced sample was healthy donor T cells cultured with leukemia cells, obtained from a culture containing a bispecific antibody targeting TCR Vbeta12. These receptors were obtained from a human donor in good health. Some clones in this sample may be carry-over from other donors' samples.

Ten or more counts support this clonotype. The chain couples TRBV2 to TRBJ2-7; D is ambiguous. The CDR3 extends over 11 amino acids. Trimming took off 6 bases at V and 4 bases at J, with 7 bases between the two ends. The germline gives CDR1 SNHLY, CDR2 FYNNEI. DNA of the CDR3: TGTGCCAGCAGGGCCATATACGAGCAGTACTTC. Its protein is CASRAIYEQYF.

By share of the sample, this clonotype is medium-sized. The chain links TRBV5-1 to TRBJ1-1, with a weak D call TRBD1 (6 bases). Between the trimmed V and J ends, which lost 5 bases and 1 base, there was a span of 12 bases. The germline gives CDR1 SGHRS, CDR2 YFSETQ. The CDR3 loop spans 14 amino acids. As DNA, the CDR3 is TGCGCCAGCAGGGGGGACAATTCGAACACTGAAGCTTTCTTT. Translated, it gives CASRGDNSNTEAFF.